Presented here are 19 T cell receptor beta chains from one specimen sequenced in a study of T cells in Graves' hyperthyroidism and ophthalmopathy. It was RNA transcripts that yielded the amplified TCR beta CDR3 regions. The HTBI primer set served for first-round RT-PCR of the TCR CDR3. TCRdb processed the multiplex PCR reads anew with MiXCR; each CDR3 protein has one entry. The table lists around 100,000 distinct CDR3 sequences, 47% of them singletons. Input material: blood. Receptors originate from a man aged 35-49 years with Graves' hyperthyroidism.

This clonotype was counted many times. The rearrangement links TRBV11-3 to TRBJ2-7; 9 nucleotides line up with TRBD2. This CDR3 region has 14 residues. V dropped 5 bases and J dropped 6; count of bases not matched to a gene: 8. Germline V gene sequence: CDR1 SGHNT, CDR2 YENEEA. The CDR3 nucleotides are TGTGCCAGCAGCGTGTATAGAGCGGGAGGCGAGCAGTACTTC. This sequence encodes CASSVYRAGGEQYF.

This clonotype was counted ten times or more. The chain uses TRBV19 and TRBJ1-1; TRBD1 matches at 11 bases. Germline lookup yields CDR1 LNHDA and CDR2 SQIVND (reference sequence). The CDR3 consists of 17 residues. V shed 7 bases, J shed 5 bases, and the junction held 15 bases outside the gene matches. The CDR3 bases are TGTGCCAGTACCACCGTTTTGGACAGGGGGCGGGATACTGAAGCTTTCTTT. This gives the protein CASTTVLDRGRDTEAFF.

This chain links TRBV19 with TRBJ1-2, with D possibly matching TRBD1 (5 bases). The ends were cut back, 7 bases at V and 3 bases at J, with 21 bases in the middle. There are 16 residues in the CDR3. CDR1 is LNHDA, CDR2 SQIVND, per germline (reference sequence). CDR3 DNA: TGTGCCAGTACCAAGCTCCGGGGCCACGAGGACTATGGCTACACCTTC. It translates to CASTKLRGHEDYGYTF.

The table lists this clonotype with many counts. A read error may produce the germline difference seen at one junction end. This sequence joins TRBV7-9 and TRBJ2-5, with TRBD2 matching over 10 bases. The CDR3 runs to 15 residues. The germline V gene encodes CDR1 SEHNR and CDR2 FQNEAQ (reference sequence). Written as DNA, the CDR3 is TGTGCCAGCAGCCTAGCGGGAGCCCGCGGAGAGACCCAGTACTTC. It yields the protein CASSLAGARGETQYF. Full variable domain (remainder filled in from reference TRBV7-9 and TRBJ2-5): DTGVSQNPRHKITKRGQNVTFRCDPISEHNRLYWYRQTLGQGPEFLTYFQNEAQLEKSRLLSDRFSAERPKGSFSTLEIQRTEQGDSAMYLCASSLAGARGETQYFGPGTRLLVL.

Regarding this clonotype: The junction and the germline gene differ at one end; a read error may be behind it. The chain's CDR3 is CVSSLKGQGDEKLFF. The CDR3 bases are TGTGTCAGCAGCTTAAAGGGGCAGGGAGACGAAAAACTGTTTTTT. The chain employs TRBV11-3 and TRBJ1-4; the D gene is possibly TRBD1 (5 bases). From germline, CDR1 is SGHNT and CDR2 YENEEA. This CDR3 region has 15 residues.

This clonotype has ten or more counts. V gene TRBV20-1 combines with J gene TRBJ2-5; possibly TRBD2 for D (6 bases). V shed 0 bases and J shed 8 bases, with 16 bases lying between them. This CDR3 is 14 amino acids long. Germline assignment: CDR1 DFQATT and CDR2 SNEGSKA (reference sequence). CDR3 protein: CSARDLGGDETQYF. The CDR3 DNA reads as TGCAGTGCTAGAGATCTCGGCGGGGATGAAACCCAGTACTTC.

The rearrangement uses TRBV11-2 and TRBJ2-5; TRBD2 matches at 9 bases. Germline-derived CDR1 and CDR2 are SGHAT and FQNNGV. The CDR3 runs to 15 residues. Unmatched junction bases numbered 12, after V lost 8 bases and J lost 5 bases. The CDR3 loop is CASSPVAGVGETQYF. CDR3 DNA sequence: TGTGCCAGCTCACCTGTAGCGGGAGTCGGGGAGACCCAGTACTTC.

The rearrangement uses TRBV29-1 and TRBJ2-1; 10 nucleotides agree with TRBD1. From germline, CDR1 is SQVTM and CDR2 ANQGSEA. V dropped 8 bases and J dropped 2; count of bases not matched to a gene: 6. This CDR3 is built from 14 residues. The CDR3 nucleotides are TGCAGCTTGGGACAGGGGCATGCCTACAATGAGCAGTTCTTC. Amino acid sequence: CSLGQGHAYNEQFF.

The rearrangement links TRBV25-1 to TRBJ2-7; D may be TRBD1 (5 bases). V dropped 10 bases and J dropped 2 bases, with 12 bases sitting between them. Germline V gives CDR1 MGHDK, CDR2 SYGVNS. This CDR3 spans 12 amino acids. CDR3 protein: CAIRTKPYEQYF. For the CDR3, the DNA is TGTGCCATCCGGACAAAACCCTACGAGCAGTACTTC.

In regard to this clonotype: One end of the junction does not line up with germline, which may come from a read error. CDR3 in DNA: TGTGTCAGCAGTGATAGGGACAGGGTGACCGAAGCTTTCTTT. This encodes CVSSDRDRVTEAFF. This sequence joins TRBV2 and TRBJ1-1, with 9 bases that match TRBD1. Germline CDR1 reads SNHLY; CDR2 reads FYNNEI. The CDR3 is 14 residues long.

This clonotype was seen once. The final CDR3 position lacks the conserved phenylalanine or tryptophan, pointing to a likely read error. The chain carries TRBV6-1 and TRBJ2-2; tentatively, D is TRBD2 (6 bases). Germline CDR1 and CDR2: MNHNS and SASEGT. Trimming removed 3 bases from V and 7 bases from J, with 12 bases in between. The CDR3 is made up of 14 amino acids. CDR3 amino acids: CASSDVSGDGELFV. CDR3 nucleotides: TGTGCCAGCAGTGACGTTTCGGGGGACGGGGAGCTGTTTGTT.

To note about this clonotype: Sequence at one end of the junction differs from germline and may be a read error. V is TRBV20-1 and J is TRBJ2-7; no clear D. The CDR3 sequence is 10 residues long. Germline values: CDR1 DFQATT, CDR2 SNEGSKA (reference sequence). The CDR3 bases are TGCAGTGCTGTACTGGAAGAGCAGCACTTC. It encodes CSAVLEEQHF.

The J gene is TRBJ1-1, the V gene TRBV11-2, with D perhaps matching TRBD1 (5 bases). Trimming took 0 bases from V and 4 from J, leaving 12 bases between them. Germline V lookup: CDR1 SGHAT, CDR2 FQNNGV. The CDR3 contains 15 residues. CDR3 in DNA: TGTGCCAGCAGCTTAGATTTGGGGAGGGGCACTGAAGCTTTCTTT. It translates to CASSLDLGRGTEAFF.

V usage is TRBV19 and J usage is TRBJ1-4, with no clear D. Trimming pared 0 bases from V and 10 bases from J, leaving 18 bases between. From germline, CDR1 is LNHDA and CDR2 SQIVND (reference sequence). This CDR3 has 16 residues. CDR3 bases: TGTGCCAGTAGTATAGATCTTGATGTCCCCTCTGGAAAACTGTTTTTT. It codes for CASSIDLDVPSGKLFF.

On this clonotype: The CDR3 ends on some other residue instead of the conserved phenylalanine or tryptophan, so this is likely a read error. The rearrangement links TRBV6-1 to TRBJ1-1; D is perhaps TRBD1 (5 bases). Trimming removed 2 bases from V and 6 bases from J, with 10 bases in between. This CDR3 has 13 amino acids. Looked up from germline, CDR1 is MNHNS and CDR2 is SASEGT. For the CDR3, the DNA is TGTGCCAGCAGTGAAAATCGGGGCCCTGAAGCTTTCTGT. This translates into CASSENRGPEAFC.

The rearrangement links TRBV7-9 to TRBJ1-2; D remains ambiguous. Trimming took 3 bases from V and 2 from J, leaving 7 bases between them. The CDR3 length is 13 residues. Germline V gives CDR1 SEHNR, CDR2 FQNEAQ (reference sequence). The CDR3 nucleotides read TGTGCCAGCAGCTTTACCCAGAACTATGGCTACACCTTC. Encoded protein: CASSFTQNYGYTF.

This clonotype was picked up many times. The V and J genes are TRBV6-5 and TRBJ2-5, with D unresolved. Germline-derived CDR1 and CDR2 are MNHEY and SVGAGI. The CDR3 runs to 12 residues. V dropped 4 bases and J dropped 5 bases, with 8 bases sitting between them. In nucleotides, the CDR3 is TGTGCCAGCAGTTCCCCGTGGGAGACCCAGTACTTC. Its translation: CASSSPWETQYF.

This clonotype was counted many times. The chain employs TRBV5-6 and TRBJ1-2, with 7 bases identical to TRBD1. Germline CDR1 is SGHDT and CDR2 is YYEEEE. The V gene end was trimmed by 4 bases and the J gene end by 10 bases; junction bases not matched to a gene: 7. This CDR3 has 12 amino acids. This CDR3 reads CASSPGGGDYTF. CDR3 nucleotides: TGTGCCAGCAGCCCAGGGGGTGGTGACTACACCTTC.

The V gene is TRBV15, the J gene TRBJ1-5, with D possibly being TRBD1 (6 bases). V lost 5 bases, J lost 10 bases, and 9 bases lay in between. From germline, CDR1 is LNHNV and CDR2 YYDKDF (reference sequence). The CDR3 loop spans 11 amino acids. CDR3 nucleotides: TGTGCCACCAGCTTACAGGGTCCCCAGCATTTT. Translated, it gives CATSLQGPQHF.